A single sample is the source of the 15 T cell receptor beta chains below, sequenced in a study of PD-L1 blockade in urothelial cancer. Assay: immunoSEQ multiplex PCR; the TCRdb copy retains only in-frame clones and omits some. The sample records around 66,000 clones, roughly 77% being singletons. Time point defined: pretreatment peripheral blood. Sample: PBMCs, taken around atezolizumab (anti-PD-L1) treatment. The receptors shown here come from an older man with urothelial cancer.

The J gene is TRBJ2-5, the V gene TRBV6-4; 8 nucleotides match TRBD2. The CDR3 loop spans 18 amino acids. Germline CDR1 MRHNA, CDR2 SNTAGT. The V segment lost 5 bases and the J segment 1 base; nucleotides outside the gene matches: 15. CDR3 sequence reads: CASSYNGPGGRRQETQYF. CDR3 DNA sequence: TGTGCCAGCAGTTACAACGGCCCTGGCGGGAGGCGCCAAGAGACCCAGTACTTC.

The chain has TRBV28 and TRBJ2-7; 8 nucleotides line up with TRBD2. The germline V gene encodes CDR1 MDHEN and CDR2 SYDVKM. There are 15 residues in the CDR3. Losses at the gene ends were 3 bases for V and 1 base for J; bases not matched to a gene: 5. CDR3 bases: TGTGCCAGCAGTTTTACGGGAGGGGGTTCCTACGAGCAGTACTTC. Translated, it gives CASSFTGGGSYEQYF.

The rearrangement links TRBV27 to TRBJ2-7, with a tentative D call TRBD2 (6 bases). The CDR3 length is 17 residues. Trimming removed 3 bases at V and 0 bases at J, with 18 bases between. The germline CDR1 and CDR2 sequences are MNHEY and SMNVEV (reference sequence). The CDR3 reads CASSFGPVAGRSYEQYF. In DNA, the CDR3 is TGTGCCAGCAGTTTCGGCCCAGTGGCGGGACGCTCCTACGAGCAGTACTTC.

This clone was seen only a few times. J is TRBJ1-2 and V is TRBV5-4; the match to TRBD1 covers 9 bases. The V segment lost 2 bases and the J segment 4 bases; nucleotides outside the gene matches: 0. This CDR3 region has 13 residues. Germline V gene data show CDR1 as SGHNT and CDR2 as YYREEE (reference sequence). The CDR3 DNA follows: TGTGCCAGCAGCTTACAGGGGGCCTATGGCTACACCTTC. Translating gives CASSLQGAYGYTF.

This clone was seen only a few times. This sequence joins TRBV27 and TRBJ2-3, with TRBD2 matching 13 bases. The germline CDR1 and CDR2 sequences are MNHEY and SMNVEV (reference sequence). The CDR3 has 16 amino acids. Trimming at V came to 5 bases and at J to 9 bases, leaving 11 bases not matched to a gene. DNA of the CDR3: TGTGCCAGCAGTCCAGTATGGACTAGCGGGAGTCGCACGCAGTATTTT. Its protein product is CASSPVWTSGSRTQYF.

This clone was observed once. The rearrangement uses TRBV5-1 and TRBJ2-1; D call uncertain. CDR1 is SGHRS and CDR2 is YFSETQ in the germline V gene. This CDR3 comprises 15 residues. Trimming pared 4 bases from V and 6 bases from J, leaving 17 bases between. This CDR3 reads CASSLMADKGNEQFF. The DNA of the CDR3 is TGCGCCAGCAGCCTGATGGCAGACAAAGGCAATGAGCAGTTCTTC.

The V call is TRBV7-9, the J call TRBJ1-4, with 9 bases aligning to TRBD1. This CDR3 region has 16 residues. J was trimmed by 8 bases and V by 5 bases; bases with no gene match: 12. The germline CDR1 and CDR2 sequences are SEHNR and FQNEAQ (reference sequence). The chain's CDR3 is CASSPAPGQGLEKLFF. CDR3 nucleotides: TGTGCCAGCAGCCCCGCACCGGGACAGGGTCTCGAAAAACTGTTTTTT.

The chain combines TRBV5-1 with TRBJ1-1, with D hard to call. The CDR3 totals 13 residues. V lost 1 base to trimming and J lost 3 bases, with 7 bases between them. Per germline, CDR1 SGHRS and CDR2 YFSETQ. The DNA of the CDR3 is TGCGCCAGCAGCTTGTCAGGCGACACTGAAGCTTTCTTT. It is translated as CASSLSGDTEAFF.

The chain employs TRBV7-7 and TRBJ2-5; 8 nucleotides match TRBD1. Germline V gene data show CDR1 as SSHAT and CDR2 as FNYEAQ (reference sequence). The V gene end was trimmed by 5 bases and the J gene end by 3 bases; junction bases not matched to a gene: 11. CDR3 size: 16 residues. The CDR3: CASSPYHDRGEETQYF. In DNA form, the CDR3 reads TGTGCCAGCAGCCCGTACCATGACAGGGGAGAAGAGACCCAGTACTTC.

This clone was seen once. The chain recombines TRBV7-3 with TRBJ2-3; the D is unclear. Trimming removed 4 bases from V and 4 bases from J, with 12 bases in between. Germline lookup yields CDR1 SGHTA and CDR2 FQGTGA. The CDR3 loop spans 14 amino acids. CDR3 amino acids: CASSSSTGPDTQYF. The CDR3 nucleotides are TGTGCCAGCAGCTCCTCTACGGGTCCAGATACGCAGTATTTT.

The chain is built from TRBV6-5 and TRBJ2-7; 12 nucleotides match TRBD2. CDR1 and CDR2 from the germline V gene are MNHEY and SVGAGI. CDR3 length: 15 amino acids. Trimming removed 5 bases from V and 0 bases from J; junction bases left unmatched: 2. For the CDR3, the DNA is TGTGCCAGCAGTCCGACTAGCGGGAGCTCCTACGAGCAGTACTTC. Protein: CASSPTSGSSYEQYF.

The V gene is TRBV5-6, the J gene TRBJ2-3, with 9 bases fitting TRBD1. The germline V gene has CDR1 SGHDT and CDR2 YYEEEE. V gave up 7 bases and J gave up 0 bases; unmatched junction bases: 6. The CDR3 has 15 residues. This CDR3 reads CASLTGGSSTDTQYF. The CDR3 DNA reads TGTGCCAGCCTAACAGGGGGCTCTAGCACAGATACGCAGTATTTT.

The chain carries TRBV29-1 and TRBJ1-3, with TRBD1 identical over 12 bases. This CDR3 is 15 amino acids long. With V trimmed by 3 bases and J by 4 bases, 4 bases remained unmatched. Germline loops: CDR1 SQVTM, CDR2 ANQGSEA. The CDR3 sequence is CSVEGQGARGNTIYF. The CDR3 bases are TGCAGCGTTGAGGGACAGGGGGCGCGAGGAAACACCATATATTTT.

The V gene is TRBV7-8, the J gene TRBJ2-1; 8 nucleotides align to TRBD2. CDR3 size: 15 residues. Trimming cost V 5 bases and J 5 bases; bases outside gene matches: 8. Per germline, CDR1 SGHVS and CDR2 FQNEAQ. The CDR3 protein is CASSPRLAQNNEQFF. CDR3 sequence (DNA): TGTGCCAGCAGCCCCCGACTAGCGCAAAACAATGAGCAGTTCTTC.

V is TRBV28 and J is TRBJ2-5; D call uncertain. This CDR3 contains 11 residues. Trimming shortened V by 6 bases and J by 3 bases, and 5 bases separated the two germline ends. Germline loops: CDR1 MDHEN, CDR2 SYDVKM. CDR3 residues: CASSPKETQYF. In DNA, the CDR3 is TGTGCCAGCAGCCCTAAAGAGACCCAGTACTTC.